The 32 T cell receptor beta chains given below trace back to one sample, sequenced in a study of cytomegalovirus exposure and HLA in healthy donors. Primers for the PCR totalled 60 Vbeta and 13 Jbeta. Sequenced by immunoSEQ multiplex PCR; TCRdb stores in-frame clones only, minus some. This table has around 170,000 clones, around 85% appearing once. The sample was PBMCs. Receptor source: a man between 50 and 59 years old in good health and CMV-seropositive.

The chain couples TRBV6-1 to TRBJ1-2; 7 bases map to TRBD1. Germline V gene data show CDR1 as MNHNS and CDR2 as SASEGT. This CDR3 spans 19 amino acids. V gave up 3 bases and J gave up 5 bases; unmatched junction bases: 21. CDR3 bases: TGTGCCAGCAGTGATAGTGTCGGGACAGTAAATCGGATAAGATATGGCTACACCTTC. Translated, it gives CASSDSVGTVNRIRYGYTF.

The genes are TRBV5-6 and TRBJ1-2; TRBD1 might be the D (5 bases). This CDR3 is built from 13 residues. Germline V gene data show CDR1 as SGHDT and CDR2 as YYEEEE. Trimming took off 2 bases at V and 4 bases at J, with 9 bases between the two ends. The CDR3 nucleotides are TGTGCCAGCAGCTTAAGGGGATCCTATGGCTACACCTTC. It is translated as CASSLRGSYGYTF. The full variable domain, rest sourced from reference TRBV5-6 and TRBJ1-2, is DAGVTQSPTHLIKTRGQQVTLRCSPKSGHDTVSWYQQALGQGPQFIFQYYEEEERQRGNFPDRFSGHQFPNYSSELNVNALLLGDSALYLCASSLRGSYGYTFGSGTRLTVV.

The chain uses TRBV7-9 and TRBJ2-7; D is uncertain. CDR1 SEHNR and CDR2 FQNEAQ come from the germline V gene (reference sequence). V gave up 5 bases and J gave up 2 bases, with 7 bases separating them. The CDR3 contains 12 residues. Written as DNA, the CDR3 is TGTGCCAGCAGCCCCCAGACCTACGAGCAGTACTTC. This gives the protein CASSPQTYEQYF.

The V gene is TRBV7-8, the J gene TRBJ1-1; no reliable D call. Trimming pared 1 base from V and 8 bases from J, leaving 2 bases between. Germline V CDR1 and CDR2: SGHVS, FQNEAQ. This CDR3 is built from 10 residues. CDR3 residues: CASSLVEAFF. CDR3 sequence (DNA): TGTGCCAGCAGCTTAGTAGAAGCTTTCTTT.

The chain combines TRBV5-1 with TRBJ2-1, with 10 bases identical to TRBD2. Trimming removed 2 bases from V and 8 bases from J; junction bases left unmatched: 7. The CDR3 spans 15 residues. Germline V gene sequence: CDR1 SGHRS, CDR2 YFSETQ. In DNA form, the CDR3 reads TGCGCCAGCAGCTTTAAGACTAGCGGGTTTGATGAGCAGTTCTTC. This sequence encodes CASSFKTSGFDEQFF.

This clone was seen once. The chain links TRBV4-2 to TRBJ2-3, with a possible D match to TRBD2 (6 bases). Germline V gene data show CDR1 as LGHNA and CDR2 as YNFKEQ. The CDR3 sequence is 14 residues long. Trimming cost V 0 bases and J 4 bases, with 8 bases left between them. CDR3 loop: CASSQEGGADTQYF. CDR3 coding DNA: TGTGCCAGCAGCCAAGAAGGCGGGGCAGATACGCAGTATTTT.

The chain employs TRBV14 and TRBJ2-7, with TRBD2 matching over 7 bases. With V trimmed by 4 bases and J by 6 bases, 9 bases remained unmatched. Per germline, CDR1 SGHDN and CDR2 FVKESK. This CDR3 region has 14 residues. CDR3: CASSPRTRPGEQYF. CDR3 DNA: TGTGCCAGCAGCCCGCGGACTAGACCCGGCGAGCAGTACTTC.

In this sample, this clone turned up once. J is TRBJ2-7 and V is TRBV29-1, with 14 positions matching TRBD2. CDR1 SQVTM and CDR2 ANQGSEA come from the germline V gene. The CDR3 length is 16 residues. V was clipped by 2 bases and J by 4 bases; unmatched bases: 7. The CDR3 sequence is CSVESPGLAGVYEQYF. The CDR3 nucleotides are TGCAGCGTTGAATCCCCGGGACTAGCGGGAGTTTACGAGCAGTACTTC.

The rearrangement links TRBV6-6 to TRBJ2-7; unclear D gene. Trimming pared 0 bases from V and 2 bases from J, leaving 8 bases between. CDR1 MNHNY and CDR2 SVGAGI come from the germline V gene (reference sequence). CDR3 length equals 14 residues. The DNA of the CDR3 is TGTGCCAGCAGTTACTCGCAGGAAACCTACGAGCAGTACTTC. It yields the protein CASSYSQETYEQYF.

This clone was counted between two and nine times. The chain is built from TRBV2 and TRBJ1-5; D might be TRBD1 (5 bases). Germline loops: CDR1 SNHLY, CDR2 FYNNEI. The V end lost 6 bases, the J end lost 6 bases, and 12 bases lay between the germline ends. The CDR3 is made up of 13 amino acids. The CDR3 is CASSREVGQPQHF. In DNA, the CDR3 is TGTGCCAGCAGCAGGGAGGTTGGTCAGCCCCAGCATTTT.

The chain joins TRBV4-1 to TRBJ2-7; 7 nucleotides match TRBD1. This CDR3 contains 16 residues. With V trimmed by 5 bases and J by 4 bases, 14 bases remained unmatched. Germline loops: CDR1 MGHRA, CDR2 YSYEKL. This CDR3 is CASSTRPGQEGYEQYF. CDR3 sequence (DNA): TGCGCCAGCAGCACCCGCCCAGGACAGGAAGGTTACGAGCAGTACTTC.

V gene TRBV7-8 combines with J gene TRBJ2-7, with 15 bases identical to TRBD2. Per germline, CDR1 SGHVS and CDR2 FQNEAQ. With V trimmed by 9 bases and J by 2 bases, 2 bases remained unmatched. CDR3 size: 14 residues. CDR3 amino acids: CASGLAGGTYEQYF. CDR3 bases: TGTGCCAGTGGACTAGCGGGAGGGACCTACGAGCAGTACTTC.

This chain joins TRBV4-1 and TRBJ2-7; 7 bases line up with TRBD1. This CDR3 has 14 residues. Germline V gene sequence: CDR1 MGHRA, CDR2 YSYEKL. Unmatched junction bases numbered 4, after V lost 2 bases and J lost 3 bases. This CDR3 reads CASSQLDRDYEQYF. CDR3 bases: TGCGCCAGCAGCCAATTAGACAGGGACTACGAGCAGTACTTC.

The chain employs TRBV7-2 and TRBJ2-2; tentative D call: TRBD1 (5 bases). Germline CDR1 reads SGHTA; CDR2 reads FQGNSA. Trimming took 2 bases from V and 6 from J, leaving 16 bases between them. The CDR3 covers 16 residues. The CDR3, as DNA: TGTGCCAGCAGCTTAAATAGGGCAGAACAGGCCGGGGAGCTGTTTTTT. Its translation: CASSLNRAEQAGELFF.

This rearrangement joins TRBV5-1 to TRBJ1-4, with D possibly being TRBD1 (6 bases). This CDR3 is 15 amino acids long. CDR1 is SGHRS, CDR2 YFSETQ, per germline. V was pared by 4 bases and J by 0 bases, with 10 bases between. CDR3 sequence reads: CASSQTGATNEKLFF. DNA of the CDR3: TGCGCCAGCAGCCAGACAGGCGCAACTAATGAAAAACTGTTTTTT.

The chain combines TRBV29-1 with TRBJ1-1, with D possibly matching TRBD1 (5 bases). This CDR3 spans 12 amino acids. Germline V gives CDR1 SQVTM, CDR2 ANQGSEA. In DNA, the CDR3 is TGCACGTGTTGCAGGGCTGACACTGAAGCTTTCTTT. Translation gives CTCCRADTEAFF.

The chain recombines TRBV7-9 with TRBJ2-7; possibly TRBD2 for D (5 bases). This CDR3 has 14 residues. Trimming took off 2 bases at V and 3 bases at J, with 11 bases between the two ends. Germline-derived CDR1 and CDR2 are SEHNR and FQNEAQ (reference sequence). CDR3 in DNA: TGTGCCAGCAGCTTATCGGGGAGCGGCTACGAGCAGTACTTC. Its protein is CASSLSGSGYEQYF.

V gene TRBV5-1 combines with J gene TRBJ2-3, with 8 nucleotides matching TRBD1. Trimming cost V 3 bases and J 2 bases; bases outside gene matches: 2. The CDR3 runs 14 residues. Germline assignment: CDR1 SGHRS and CDR2 YFSETQ. CDR3: CASSWGQATDTQYF. In DNA, the CDR3 is TGCGCCAGCAGCTGGGGACAGGCCACAGATACGCAGTATTTT.

The chain combines TRBV19 with TRBJ2-1; D possibly corresponds to TRBD2 (6 bases). Deletions cut 3 bases from V and 8 bases from J, with 11 bases between. Germline values: CDR1 LNHDA, CDR2 SQIVND (reference sequence). The CDR3 spans 13 residues. CDR3 DNA: TGTGCCAGTAGTATCCTAGGAGGGGATGAGCAGTTCTTC. This sequence encodes CASSILGGDEQFF.

The chain links TRBV27 to TRBJ2-3, with 7 positions matching TRBD2. V was pared by 1 base and J by 0 bases, with 7 bases of the junction left unmatched. The CDR3 loop spans 17 amino acids. CDR1 MNHEY and CDR2 SMNVEV come from the germline V gene (reference sequence). The CDR3 loop reads CASSLFPDSGSTDTQYF. CDR3 coding DNA: TGTGCCAGCAGTTTATTCCCGGATAGCGGGAGCACAGATACGCAGTATTTT.

The chain has TRBV7-2 and TRBJ1-2; 10 nucleotides match TRBD1. The ends lost 4 bases at V and 2 bases at J; junction bases unmatched: 4. The germline V gene encodes CDR1 SGHTA and CDR2 FQGNSA. This CDR3 spans 15 amino acids. For the CDR3, the DNA is TGTGCCAGCAGCTATCCGGGACAGGGGAACTATGGCTACACCTTC. As protein: CASSYPGQGNYGYTF.

The V and J genes are TRBV11-3 and TRBJ2-1, with 10 bases aligning to TRBD2. V lost 6 bases and J lost 6; bases outside the gene matches: 14. There are 17 residues in the CDR3. Germline values: CDR1 SGHNT, CDR2 YENEEA. Written as DNA, the CDR3 is TGTGCCAGCAGTTTTAGGCGCGGGGCTAGCGGGGGCAATGAGCAGTTCTTC. It codes for CASSFRRGASGGNEQFF.

The chain employs TRBV6-6 and TRBJ2-1; possible D gene TRBD2, 6 bases. Germline loops: CDR1 MNHNY, CDR2 SVGAGI (reference sequence). The CDR3 length is 15 residues. Trimming shortened V by 2 bases and J by 3 bases, and 11 bases separated the two germline ends. DNA for the CDR3: TGTGCCAGCAGTTACGTAGAGGACTACTACAATGAGCAGTTCTTC. Its protein is CASSYVEDYYNEQFF.

This chain joins TRBV27 and TRBJ1-2; D not certain. The CDR3 runs to 13 residues. The V end was cut by 3 bases, the J end by 4 bases, with 9 bases between. CDR1 and CDR2 (germline): MNHEY, SMNVEV (reference sequence). The CDR3 here is CASSFSQSYGYTF. CDR3 DNA sequence: TGTGCCAGCAGTTTCTCCCAGTCCTATGGCTACACCTTC.

The CDR3 nucleotides are TGTGCCAGCAGCCCGCTGGGGGGGCTCAAACGCGAGCAGTACTTC. Translating it yields CASSPLGGLKREQYF. The chain employs TRBV6-5 and TRBJ2-7, with a tentative D call TRBD2 (7 bases). Trimming stripped 6 bases from V and 6 bases from J, with 21 bases between. Germline CDR1 is MNHEY and CDR2 is SVGAGI. The CDR3 has 15 amino acids.

V is TRBV5-6 and J is TRBJ1-1; D remains unclear. CDR1 is SGHDT and CDR2 is YYEEEE in the germline V gene. The CDR3 length is 15 residues. V was clipped by 4 bases and J by 0 bases, with 13 bases between them. CDR3 sequence: CASSLSLILNTEAFF. The CDR3 coding sequence is TGTGCCAGCAGCCTATCCCTAATTTTGAACACTGAAGCTTTCTTT.

The chain has TRBV9 and TRBJ2-1; TRBD2 might be the D (5 bases). Between the trimmed V and J ends, which lost 4 bases and 4 bases, there was a span of 15 bases. CDR1 and CDR2 (germline): SGDLS, YYNGEE. The CDR3 is 15 residues long. The CDR3 loop is CASSPPPDSYNEQFF. Here the CDR3 DNA reads TGTGCCAGCAGCCCACCCCCGGACTCTTACAATGAGCAGTTCTTC.

The genes are TRBV7-2 and TRBJ1-1; D is possibly TRBD1 (6 bases). Germline V lookup: CDR1 SGHTA, CDR2 FQGNSA. Trimming stripped 1 base from V and 10 bases from J, with 10 bases between. The CDR3 consists of 12 residues. The CDR3, as DNA: TGTGCCAGCAGCTTAGGCAGGGGACGAGCTTTCTTT. Protein sequence: CASSLGRGRAFF. Combining the CDR3 with reference TRBV7-2 and TRBJ1-1 gives the whole variable domain GAGVSQSPSNKVTEKGKDVELRCDPISGHTALYWYRQSLGQGLEFLIYFQGNSAPDKSGLPSDRFSAERTGGSVSTLTIQRTQQEDSAVYLCASSLGRGRAFFGQGTRLTVV.

The chain links TRBV7-3 to TRBJ1-2, with D perhaps matching TRBD1 (6 bases). CDR1 and CDR2 (germline): SGHTA, FQGTGA. The CDR3 totals 14 residues. The V gene lost 5 bases and the J gene lost 4 bases, with 14 bases spanning the gap. The CDR3 bases are TGTGCCAGCAGCACGACGGACAGCGGCTATGGCTACACCTTC. It is translated as CASSTTDSGYGYTF.

Regarding this clone: This specimen includes other DNA sequences encoding the same CDR3. The J gene is TRBJ1-6, the V gene TRBV4-1, with D perhaps matching TRBD1 (5 bases). Between the trimmed V and J ends, which lost 0 bases and 2 bases, there was a span of 8 bases. This CDR3 comprises 16 residues. Germline assignment: CDR1 MGHRA and CDR2 YSYEKL. The DNA for the CDR3 is TGCGCCAGCAGCCAAGAGGGGGAGGCCTATAATTCACCCCTCCACTTT. Its translation is CASSQEGEAYNSPLHF.

This chain uses TRBV19 with TRBJ2-6; the D gene is possibly TRBD2 (6 bases). Trimming shortened V by 3 bases and J by 2 bases, and 17 bases separated the two germline ends. This CDR3 has 18 amino acids. CDR1 is LNHDA and CDR2 is SQIVND in the germline V gene (reference sequence). This CDR3 is CASSMEGWGEAGANVLTF. Written as DNA, the CDR3 is TGTGCCAGTAGTATGGAGGGGTGGGGGGAAGCTGGGGCCAACGTCCTGACTTTC.

The V and J genes are TRBV5-1 and TRBJ2-5, with 12 bases matching TRBD1. Germline CDR1 and CDR2: SGHRS and YFSETQ. The CDR3 covers 15 residues. Trimming removed 5 bases from V and 5 bases from J; junction bases left unmatched: 7. CDR3 region: CASRDGTGGRETQYF. The CDR3 coding sequence is TGCGCCAGCAGGGACGGGACAGGGGGCCGGGAGACCCAGTACTTC.